The clone carrying this T cell receptor beta chain was observed a handful of times. The antigen is not known. The source of the sample is a study of identical twins. General study results and limits: The study found weaker excess twin sharing in beta out-of-frame sequences.

A universal primer site arose from template switching, and cDNA bore unique molecular identifiers. TCRdb independently ran MiXCR on the 5' RACE reads; one entry per CDR3 protein. Seen here are a few hundred thousand distinct CDR3 sequences, 14% observed once, and the top ten hold approximately 1%. The CDR3 runs 15 residues. Germline V gene data show CDR1 as MNHEY and CDR2 as SVGEGT. V was trimmed by 6 bases and J by 7 bases, leaving 19 bases between them. This same sample was also part of a study on yellow fever vaccine responses in identical twins. That report adds: Among the twins, the vaccine T cell response reportedly seemed partly convergent and partly personalized.

This clonotype originated in a woman in her late teens or twenties in good health. The V gene is TRBV6-2 or TRBV6-3, the J gene TRBJ2-1; TRBD2 might be the D (7 bases). The source material was CD4+ T cells sorted from blood. CDR3 DNA sequence: TGTGCCAGCAGAACAGGGACTATTGTTGGGAATGAGCAGTTCTTC. This translates into CASRTGTIVGNEQFF.